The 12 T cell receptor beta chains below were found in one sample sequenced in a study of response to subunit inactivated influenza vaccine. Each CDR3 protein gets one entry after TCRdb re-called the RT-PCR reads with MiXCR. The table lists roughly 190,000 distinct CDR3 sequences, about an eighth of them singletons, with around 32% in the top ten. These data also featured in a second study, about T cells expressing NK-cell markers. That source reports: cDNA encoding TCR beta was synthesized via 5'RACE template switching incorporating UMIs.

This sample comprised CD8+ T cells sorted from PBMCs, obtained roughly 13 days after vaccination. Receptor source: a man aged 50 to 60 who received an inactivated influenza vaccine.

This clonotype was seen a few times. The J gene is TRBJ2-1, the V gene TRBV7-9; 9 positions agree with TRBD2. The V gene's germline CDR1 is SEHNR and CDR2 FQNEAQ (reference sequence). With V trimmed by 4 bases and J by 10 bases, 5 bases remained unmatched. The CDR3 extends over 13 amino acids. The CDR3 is CASSSGLAGEQFF. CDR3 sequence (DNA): TGTGCCAGCAGCTCGGGACTAGCTGGGGAGCAGTTCTTC.

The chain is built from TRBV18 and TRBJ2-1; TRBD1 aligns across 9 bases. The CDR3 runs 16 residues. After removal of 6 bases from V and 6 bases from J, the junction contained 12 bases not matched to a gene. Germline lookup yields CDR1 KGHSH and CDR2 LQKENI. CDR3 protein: CASSQLGQGTVNEQFF. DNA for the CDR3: TGTGCCAGCTCCCAGCTGGGACAGGGAACCGTCAATGAGCAGTTCTTC.

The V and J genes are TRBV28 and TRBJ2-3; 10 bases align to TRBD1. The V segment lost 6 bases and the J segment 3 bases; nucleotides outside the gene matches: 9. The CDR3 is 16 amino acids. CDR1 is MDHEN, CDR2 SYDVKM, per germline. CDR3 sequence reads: CASSPPGTGVTDTQYF. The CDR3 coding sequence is TGTGCCAGCAGCCCCCCCGGGACAGGGGTGACAGATACGCAGTATTTT.

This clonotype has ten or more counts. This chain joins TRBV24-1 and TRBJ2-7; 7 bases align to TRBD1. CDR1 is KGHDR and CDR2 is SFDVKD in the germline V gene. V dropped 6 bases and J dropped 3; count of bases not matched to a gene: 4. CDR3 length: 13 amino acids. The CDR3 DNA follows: TGTGCCACCAGTTTGGCAGGGGGCTACGAGCAGTACTTC. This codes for CATSLAGGYEQYF.

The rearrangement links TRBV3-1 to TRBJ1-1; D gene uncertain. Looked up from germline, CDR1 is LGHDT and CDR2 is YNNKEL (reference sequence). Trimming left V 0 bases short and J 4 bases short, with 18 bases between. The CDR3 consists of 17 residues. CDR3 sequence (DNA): TGTGCCAGCAGCCAAGATTGGGGAAGGCCCGAGGTCACTGAAGCTTTCTTT. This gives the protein CASSQDWGRPEVTEAFF. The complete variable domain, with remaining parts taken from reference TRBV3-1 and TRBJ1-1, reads DTAVSQTPKYLVTQMGNDKSIKCEQNLGHDTMYWYKQDSKKFLKIMFSYNNKELIINETVPNRFSPKSPDKAHLNLHINSLELGDSAVYFCASSQDWGRPEVTEAFFGQGTRLTVV.

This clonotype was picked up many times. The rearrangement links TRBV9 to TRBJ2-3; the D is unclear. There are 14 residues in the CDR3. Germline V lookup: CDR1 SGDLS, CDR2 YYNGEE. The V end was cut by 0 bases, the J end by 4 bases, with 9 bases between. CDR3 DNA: TGTGCCAGCAGCGTAGCTTGGGTGCCAGATACGCAGTATTTT. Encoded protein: CASSVAWVPDTQYF.

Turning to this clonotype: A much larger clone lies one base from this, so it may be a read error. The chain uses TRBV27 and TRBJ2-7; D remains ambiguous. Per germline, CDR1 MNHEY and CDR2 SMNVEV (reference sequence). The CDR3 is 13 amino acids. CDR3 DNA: TGTGCCAGCAGCCAAGGAAGCTCCTACGAGCAGCACTTC. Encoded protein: CASSQGSSYEQHF.

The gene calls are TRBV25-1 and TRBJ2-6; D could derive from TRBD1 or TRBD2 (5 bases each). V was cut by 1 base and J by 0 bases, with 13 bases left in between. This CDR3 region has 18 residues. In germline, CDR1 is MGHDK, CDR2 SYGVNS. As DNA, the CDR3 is TGTGCCAGCAGTGAATGGGGGTCCTCGCTCTCTGGGGCCAACGTCCTGACTTTC. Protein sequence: CASSEWGSSLSGANVLTF.

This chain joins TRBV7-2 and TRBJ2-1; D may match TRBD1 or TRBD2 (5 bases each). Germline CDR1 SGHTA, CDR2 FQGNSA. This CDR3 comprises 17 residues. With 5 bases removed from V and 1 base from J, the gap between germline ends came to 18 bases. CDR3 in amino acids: CASSARDPVPSYNEQFF. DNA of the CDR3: TGTGCCAGCAGCGCCAGGGACCCAGTCCCGTCCTACAATGAGCAGTTCTTC.

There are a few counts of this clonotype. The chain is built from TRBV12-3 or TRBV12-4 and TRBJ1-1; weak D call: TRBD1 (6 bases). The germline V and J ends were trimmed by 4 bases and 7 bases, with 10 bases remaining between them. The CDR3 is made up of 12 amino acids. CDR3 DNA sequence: TGTGCCAGCAGTTACAGGGCCGGTGAAGCTTTCTTT. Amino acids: CASSYRAGEAFF.

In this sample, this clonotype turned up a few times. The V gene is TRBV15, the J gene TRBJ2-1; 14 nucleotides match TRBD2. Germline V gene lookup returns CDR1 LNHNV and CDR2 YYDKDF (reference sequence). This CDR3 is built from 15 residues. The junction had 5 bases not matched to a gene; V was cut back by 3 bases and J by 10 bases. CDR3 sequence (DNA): TGTGCCACCAGCAGGGGACTAGCGGGAGAAATGGAGCAGTTCTTC. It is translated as CATSRGLAGEMEQFF. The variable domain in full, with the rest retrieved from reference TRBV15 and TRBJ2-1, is DAMVIQNPRYQVTQFGKPVTLSCSQTLNHNVMYWYQQKSSQAPKLLFHYYDKDFNNEADTPDNFQSRRPNTSFCFLDIRSPGLGDTAMYLCATSRGLAGEMEQFFGPGTRLTVL.

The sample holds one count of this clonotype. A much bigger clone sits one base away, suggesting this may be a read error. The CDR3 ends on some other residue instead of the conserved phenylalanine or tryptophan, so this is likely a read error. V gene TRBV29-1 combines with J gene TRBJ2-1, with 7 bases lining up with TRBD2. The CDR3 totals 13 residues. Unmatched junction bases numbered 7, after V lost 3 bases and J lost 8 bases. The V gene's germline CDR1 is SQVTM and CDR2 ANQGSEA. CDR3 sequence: CSVDGGSLYEQFL. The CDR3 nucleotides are TGCAGCGTTGACGGCGGGAGTTTATATGAGCAGTTCTTA.